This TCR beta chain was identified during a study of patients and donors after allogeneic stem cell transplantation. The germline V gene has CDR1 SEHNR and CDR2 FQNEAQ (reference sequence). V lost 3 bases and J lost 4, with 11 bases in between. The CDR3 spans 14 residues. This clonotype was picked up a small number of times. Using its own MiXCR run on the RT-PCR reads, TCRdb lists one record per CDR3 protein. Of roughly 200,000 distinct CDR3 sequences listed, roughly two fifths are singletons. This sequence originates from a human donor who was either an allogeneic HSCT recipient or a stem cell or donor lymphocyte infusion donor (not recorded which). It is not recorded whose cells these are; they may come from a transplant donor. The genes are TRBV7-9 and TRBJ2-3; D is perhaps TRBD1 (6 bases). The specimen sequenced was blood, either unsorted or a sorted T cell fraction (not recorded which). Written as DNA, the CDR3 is TGTGCCAGCAGCTTGAGGAAGGGGGCAGATACGCAGTATTTT. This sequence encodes CASSLRKGADTQYF.